This T cell receptor beta chain was documented in a study of blood T cell repertoires in COVID-19 (dated by TCRdb to about 2020). Background on the whole study: Samples from collaborators originated in the United States, Italy and Spain and spanned both the acute and convalescent phases of COVID-19. The material from the prospective study consisted of cDNA or gDNA derived from T cells, B-cell-depleted T cells, or PBMCs. The dataset comprised deeply sampled blood TCRbeta repertoires from subjects exposed to, actively infected with, or recovered from COVID-19. The repertoires were released in a freely available public database intended as a resource for research on the immune response to SARS-CoV-2. The samples were drawn from the first 160 participants of the ongoing ImmuneRACE study and from more than 1,000 subjects provided by 6 global collaborators. The sample metadata nearly always contained a de-identified subject ID, COVID-19 status, age in years and sex. Where available, HLA class I and class II types were obtained from metadata supplied by the sample provider rather than from assay-based typing.

TCRbeta CDR3 regions were amplified from genomic DNA by means of the immunoSEQ Assay, a bias-controlled multiplex PCR. Per the original workflow: Nucleated cell counts per sample were estimated from amplification of reference gene primers within the assay. To quantify the absolute abundance of each unique TCRbeta CDR3 rearrangement, sequence reads were collapsed and filtered. For each sample, productive Simpson clonality was calculated as the square root of Simpson's diversity index across productive rearrangements. The table was pulled from immuneACCESS by TCRdb, which kept in-frame rearrangements only. Such tables lose some clones; where checked, under half of the loss comes from unresolved V genes, and the rest has no known cause. The D gene and trimming were derived from the DNA, and the V and J assignments and clone size from that table. The sample data list about 44,000 clones, and roughly nine tenths of these were observed just once. The ten biggest clones cover approximately 23% of the sample.

Broader findings and caveats from the paper: The quantity of clinical and demographic metadata differed by source and by participant and was supplied without curation.

With regard to this clone: Its antigen specificity is not known. No clone much larger than this one lies a single base away; base qualities are absent.

Each collaborating institution followed its own protocols to collect whole blood in K2EDTA tubes. For TCRbeta analysis, collaborators shipped samples in one of three forms: frozen whole blood, isolated PBMCs, or DNA extracted from either of those sample types. From the cysteine through the phenylalanine, the CDR3 covers 14 amino acids. The retained sequence is limited to the CDR3, 42 bases, with the frame set at the first base. Looking up the germline V gene yields CDR1 MDHEN and CDR2 SYDVKM. V and J are trimmed by 6 bases and 5 bases, and the gene matches miss 4 bases of the junction. This receptor was obtained from a woman aged 80 or over in a cohort sampled during active or convalescent COVID-19. The V and J segments used are TRBV28 and TRBJ2-5, with TRBD2 matching 12 junction bases. Sequenced input: peripheral blood. The CDR3 region has the sequence CASRLAGGRETQYF. The DNA sequence is TGTGCCAGCAGGCTAGCGGGGGGGCGGGAGACCCAGTACTTC. The variable domain in full, with residues beyond the CDR3 obtained from the reference TRBV28 and TRBJ2-5 genes, is DVKVTQSSRYLVKRTGEKVFLECVQDMDHENMFWYRQDPGLGLRLIYFSYDVKMKEKGDIPEGYSVSREKKERFSLILESASTNQTSMYLCASRLAGGRETQYFGPGTRLLVL.